The clone carrying this TCR beta chain was found many times. Its antigen is undetermined. The data stem from a study of T cells in Graves' hyperthyroidism and ophthalmopathy. Study-wide context: Initial diagnosis, before any treatment, was when peripheral blood was collected. Whole-study results and caveats: In the analysis, a 13 V-J model separated ophthalmopathy from stable hyperthyroidism.

Researchers amplified the TCR beta CDR3 regions from RNA transcripts. HTBI primers drove first-round RT-PCR of the TCR CDR3. A single record per CDR3 protein comes from TCRdb applying MiXCR to the multiplex PCR reads. Altogether about 530,000 distinct CDR3 sequences are present, approximately 17% being singletons, with the ten largest covering approximately 16%. V was cut by 6 bases and J by 8 bases, with 17 bases left in between. This CDR3 is built from 13 residues. CDR1 and CDR2 (germline): DFQATT, SNEGSKA (reference sequence). Together with thyroid ultrasound, orbital computed tomography, serum thyroxine and TRAb, clinical symptoms were used for diagnoses.

Specimen: blood. The chain recombines TRBV20-1 with TRBJ2-1; D may match TRBD1 or TRBD2 (5 bases each). The sequence derives from a young woman with Graves' ophthalmopathy. CDR3 region: CSATGPGFDEQFF. The CDR3 DNA follows: TGCAGTGCCACGGGACCGGGATTCGATGAGCAGTTCTTC.